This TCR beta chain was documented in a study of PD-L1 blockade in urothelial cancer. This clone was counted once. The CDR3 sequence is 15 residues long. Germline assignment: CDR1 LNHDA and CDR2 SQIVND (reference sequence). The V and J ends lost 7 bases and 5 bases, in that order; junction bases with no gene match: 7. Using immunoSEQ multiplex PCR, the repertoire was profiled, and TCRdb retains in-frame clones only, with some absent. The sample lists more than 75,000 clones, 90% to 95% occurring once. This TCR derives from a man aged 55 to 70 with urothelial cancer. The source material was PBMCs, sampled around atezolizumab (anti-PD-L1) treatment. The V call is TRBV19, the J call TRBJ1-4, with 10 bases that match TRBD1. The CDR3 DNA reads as TGTGCCAGTAAACTGATGGGACAGGGGAATGAAAAACTGTTTTTT. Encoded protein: CASKLMGQGNEKLFF. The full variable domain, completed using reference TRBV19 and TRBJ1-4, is DGGITQSPKYLFRKEGQNVTLSCEQNLNHDAMYWYRQDPGQGLRLIYYSQIVNDFQKGDIAEGYSVSREKKESFPLTVTSAQKNPTAFYLCASKLMGQGNEKLFFGSGTQLSVL.